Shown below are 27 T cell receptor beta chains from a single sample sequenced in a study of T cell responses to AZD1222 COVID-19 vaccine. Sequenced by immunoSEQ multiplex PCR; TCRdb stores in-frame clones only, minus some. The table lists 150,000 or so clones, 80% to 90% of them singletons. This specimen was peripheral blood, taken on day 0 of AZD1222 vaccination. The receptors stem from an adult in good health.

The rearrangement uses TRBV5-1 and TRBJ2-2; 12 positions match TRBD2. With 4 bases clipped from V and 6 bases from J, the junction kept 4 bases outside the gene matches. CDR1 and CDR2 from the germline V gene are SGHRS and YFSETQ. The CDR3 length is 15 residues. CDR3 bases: TGCGCCAGCAGCATAGGACTAGCGGGACCCGGGGAGCTGTTTTTT. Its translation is CASSIGLAGPGELFF.

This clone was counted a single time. CDR3 coding DNA: TGTGCCAGCAGGGACGCCTCCTCTGGGGCCAACGTCCTGACTTTC. It is translated as CASRDASSGANVLTF. This chain connects TRBV13 to TRBJ2-6; no clear D. CDR3 length: 15 residues. The V and J ends lost 6 bases and 0 bases respectively, with 9 bases between them. Germline CDR1 and CDR2: PRHDT and FYEKMQ (reference sequence). Filled out from reference TRBV13 and TRBJ2-6, the complete variable domain reads AAGVIQSPRHLIKEKRETATLKCYPIPRHDTVYWYQQGPGQDPQFLISFYEKMQSDKGSIPDRFSAQQFSDYHSELNMSSLELGDSALYFCASRDASSGANVLTFGAGSRLTVL.

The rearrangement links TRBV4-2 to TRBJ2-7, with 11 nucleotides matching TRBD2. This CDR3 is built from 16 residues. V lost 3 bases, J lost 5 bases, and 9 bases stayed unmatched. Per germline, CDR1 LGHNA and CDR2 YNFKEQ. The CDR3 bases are TGTGCCAGCAGCCAGGGAACTAGCGGGAGCCTCCACGAGCAGTACTTC. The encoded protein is CASSQGTSGSLHEQYF.

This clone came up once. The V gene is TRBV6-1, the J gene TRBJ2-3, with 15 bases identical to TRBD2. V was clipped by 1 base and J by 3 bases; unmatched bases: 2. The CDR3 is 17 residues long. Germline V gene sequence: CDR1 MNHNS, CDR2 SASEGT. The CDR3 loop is CASSEGTSGRGTDTQYF. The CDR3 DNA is TGTGCCAGCAGTGAAGGGACTAGCGGGAGGGGAACAGATACGCAGTATTTT.

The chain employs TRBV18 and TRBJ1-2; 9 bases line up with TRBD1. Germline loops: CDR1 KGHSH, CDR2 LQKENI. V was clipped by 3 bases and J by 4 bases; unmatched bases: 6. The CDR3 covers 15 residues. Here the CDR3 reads CASSPRDRESYGYTF. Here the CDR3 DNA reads TGTGCCAGCTCACCCCGGGACAGGGAATCCTATGGCTACACCTTC.

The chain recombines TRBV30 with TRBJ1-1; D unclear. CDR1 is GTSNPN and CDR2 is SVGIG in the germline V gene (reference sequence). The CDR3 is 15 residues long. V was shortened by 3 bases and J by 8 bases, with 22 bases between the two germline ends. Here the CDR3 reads CAWRDTTGPLGEAFF. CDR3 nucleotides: TGTGCCTGGAGAGATACCACCGGGCCGTTGGGGGAAGCTTTCTTT.

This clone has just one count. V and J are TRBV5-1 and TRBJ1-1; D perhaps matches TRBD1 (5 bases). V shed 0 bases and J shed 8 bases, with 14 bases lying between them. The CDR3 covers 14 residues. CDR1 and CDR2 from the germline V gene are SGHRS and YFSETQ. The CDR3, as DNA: TGCGCCAGCAGCTTGGGAGGGCTGGGGACGGAAGCTTTCTTT. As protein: CASSLGGLGTEAFF.

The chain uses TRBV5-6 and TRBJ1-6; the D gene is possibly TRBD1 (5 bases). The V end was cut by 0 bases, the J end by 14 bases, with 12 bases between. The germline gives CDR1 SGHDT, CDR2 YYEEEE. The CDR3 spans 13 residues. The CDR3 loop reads CASSLVGTSALHF. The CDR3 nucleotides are TGTGCCAGCAGCTTGGTCGGGACTTCGGCCCTCCACTTT. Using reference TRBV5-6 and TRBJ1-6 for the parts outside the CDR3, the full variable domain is DAGVTQSPTHLIKTRGQQVTLRCSPKSGHDTVSWYQQALGQGPQFIFQYYEEEERQRGNFPDRFSGHQFPNYSSELNVNALLLGDSALYLCASSLVGTSALHFGNGTRLTVT.

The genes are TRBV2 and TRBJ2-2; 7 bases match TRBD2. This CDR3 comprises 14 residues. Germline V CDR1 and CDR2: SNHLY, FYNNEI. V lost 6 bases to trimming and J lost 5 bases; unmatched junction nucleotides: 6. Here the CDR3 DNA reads TGTGCCAGCAGACGGGAGGTAGGGACCGGGGAGCTGTTTTTT. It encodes CASRREVGTGELFF.

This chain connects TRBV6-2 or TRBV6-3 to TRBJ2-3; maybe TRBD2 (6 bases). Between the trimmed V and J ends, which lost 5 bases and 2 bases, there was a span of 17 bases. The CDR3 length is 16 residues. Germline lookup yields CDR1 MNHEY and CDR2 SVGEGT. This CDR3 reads CASSASGRTLTDTQYF. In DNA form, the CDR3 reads TGTGCCAGCAGTGCGAGCGGGCGCACACTCACAGATACGCAGTATTTT.

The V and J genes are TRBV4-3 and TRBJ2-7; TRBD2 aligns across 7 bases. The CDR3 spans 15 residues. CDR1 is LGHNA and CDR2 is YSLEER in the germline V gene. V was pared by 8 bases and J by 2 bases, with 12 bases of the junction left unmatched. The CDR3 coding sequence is TGCGCCAGCCTCCCCAGGCTAGCGGAAGCCTACGAGCAGTACTTC. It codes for CASLPRLAEAYEQYF.

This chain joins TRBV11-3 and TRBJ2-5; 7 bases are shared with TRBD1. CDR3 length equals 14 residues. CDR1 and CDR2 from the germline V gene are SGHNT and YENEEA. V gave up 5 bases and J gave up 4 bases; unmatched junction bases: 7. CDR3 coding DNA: TGTGCCAGCAGCACCGGGACAGAAAGAGAGACCCAGTACTTC. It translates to CASSTGTERETQYF.

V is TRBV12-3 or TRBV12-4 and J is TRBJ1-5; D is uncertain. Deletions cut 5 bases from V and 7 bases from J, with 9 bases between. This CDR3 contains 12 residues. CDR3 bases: TGTGCCAGCAGTCCCTCCGGCCAGCCCCAGCATTTT. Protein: CASSPSGQPQHF.

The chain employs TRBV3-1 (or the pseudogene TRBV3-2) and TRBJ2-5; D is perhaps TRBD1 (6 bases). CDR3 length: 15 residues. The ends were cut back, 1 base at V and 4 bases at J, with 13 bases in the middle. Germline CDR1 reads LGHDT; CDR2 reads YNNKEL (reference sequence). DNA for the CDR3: TGTGCCAGCAGCCAAGGATCTCAGGGGCTAGAGACCCAGTACTTC. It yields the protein CASSQGSQGLETQYF.

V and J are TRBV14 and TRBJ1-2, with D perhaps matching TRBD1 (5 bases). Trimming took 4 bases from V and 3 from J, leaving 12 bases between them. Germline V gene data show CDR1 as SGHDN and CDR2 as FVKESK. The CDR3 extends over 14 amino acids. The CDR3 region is CASSPFLGDYGYTF. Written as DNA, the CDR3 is TGTGCCAGCAGCCCCTTCTTGGGGGACTATGGCTACACCTTC.

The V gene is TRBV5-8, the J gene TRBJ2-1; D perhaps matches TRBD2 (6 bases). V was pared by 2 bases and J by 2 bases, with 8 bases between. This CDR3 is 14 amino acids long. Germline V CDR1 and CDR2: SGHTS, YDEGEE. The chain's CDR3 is CASSFRTTYNEQFF. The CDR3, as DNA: TGTGCCAGCAGCTTTAGGACTACCTACAATGAGCAGTTCTTC.

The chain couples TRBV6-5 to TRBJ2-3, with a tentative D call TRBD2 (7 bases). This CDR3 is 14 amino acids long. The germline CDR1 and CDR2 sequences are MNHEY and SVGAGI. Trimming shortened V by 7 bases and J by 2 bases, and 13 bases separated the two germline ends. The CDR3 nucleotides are TGTGCCAGCAAGGGGGGGAGGTACACAGATACGCAGTATTTT. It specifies CASKGGRYTDTQYF.

The CDR3 DNA follows: TGTGCCATCAATCTGGGGGTAGATTCACCCCTCCACTTT. This translates into CAINLGVDSPLHF. The chain uses TRBV10-3 and TRBJ1-6, with D maybe TRBD1 (5 bases). The V and J ends lost 7 bases and 8 bases respectively, with 12 bases between them. This CDR3 region has 13 residues. CDR1 and CDR2 (germline): ENHRY, SYGVKD.

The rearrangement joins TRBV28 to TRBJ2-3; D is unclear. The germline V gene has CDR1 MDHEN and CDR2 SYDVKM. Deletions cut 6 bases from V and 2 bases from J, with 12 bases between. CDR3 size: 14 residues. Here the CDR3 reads CASSRALHTDTQYF. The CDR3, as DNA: TGTGCCAGCAGCCGGGCCTTGCACACAGATACGCAGTATTTT.

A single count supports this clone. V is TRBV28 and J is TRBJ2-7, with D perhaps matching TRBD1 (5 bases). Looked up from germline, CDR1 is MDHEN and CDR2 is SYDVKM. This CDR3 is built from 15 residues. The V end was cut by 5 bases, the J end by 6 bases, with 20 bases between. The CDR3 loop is CASSTPDKFYPEQYF. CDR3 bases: TGTGCCAGCAGTACCCCGGACAAGTTCTACCCCGAGCAGTACTTC.

This CDR3 is CASSRQGGETQYF. CDR3 nucleotide sequence: TGTGCCAGCAGCCGACAGGGTGGGGAGACCCAGTACTTC. This rearrangement joins TRBV7-8 to TRBJ2-5; 7 bases are a match to TRBD1. Germline CDR1 is SGHVS and CDR2 is FQNEAQ. J gave up 5 bases and V 5 bases, and 5 bases lay outside the gene matches. This CDR3 is 13 amino acids long.

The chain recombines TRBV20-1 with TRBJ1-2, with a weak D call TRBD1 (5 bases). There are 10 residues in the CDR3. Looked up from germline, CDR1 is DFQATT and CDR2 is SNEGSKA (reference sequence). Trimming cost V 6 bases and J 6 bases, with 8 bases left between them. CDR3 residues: CSASGNGYTF. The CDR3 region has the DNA TGCAGTGCCTCAGGGAATGGCTACACCTTC.

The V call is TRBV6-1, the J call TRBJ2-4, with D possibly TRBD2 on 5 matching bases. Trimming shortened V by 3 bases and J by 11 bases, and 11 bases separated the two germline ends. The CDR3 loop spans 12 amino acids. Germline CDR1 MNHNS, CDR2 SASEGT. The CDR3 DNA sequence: TGTGCCAGCAGTGAGCCTAGCCGCGTTCAGTACTTC. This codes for CASSEPSRVQYF.

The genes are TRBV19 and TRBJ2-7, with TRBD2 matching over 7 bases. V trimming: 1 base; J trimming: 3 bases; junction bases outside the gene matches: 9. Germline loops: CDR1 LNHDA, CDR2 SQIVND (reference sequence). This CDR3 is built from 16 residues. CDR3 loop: CASSIGLARTLYEQYF. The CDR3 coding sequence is TGTGCCAGTAGTATAGGACTAGCCAGGACTCTCTACGAGCAGTACTTC. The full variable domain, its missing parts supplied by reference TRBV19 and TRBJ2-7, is DGGITQSPKYLFRKEGQNVTLSCEQNLNHDAMYWYRQDPGQGLRLIYYSQIVNDFQKGDIAEGYSVSREKKESFPLTVTSAQKNPTAFYLCASSIGLARTLYEQYFGPGTRLTVT.

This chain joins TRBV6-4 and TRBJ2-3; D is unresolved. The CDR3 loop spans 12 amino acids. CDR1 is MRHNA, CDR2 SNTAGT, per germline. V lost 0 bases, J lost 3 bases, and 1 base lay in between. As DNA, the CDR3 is TGTGCCAGCAGTGACTCAACAGATACGCAGTATTTT. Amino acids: CASSDSTDTQYF.

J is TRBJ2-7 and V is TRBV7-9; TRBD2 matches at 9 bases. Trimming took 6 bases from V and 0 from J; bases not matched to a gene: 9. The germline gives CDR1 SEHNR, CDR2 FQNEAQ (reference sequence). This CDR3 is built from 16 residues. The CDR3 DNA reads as TGTGCCAGCAGGGACCCCCTAGCGGGGTCCTCCTACGAGCAGTACTTC. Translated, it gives CASRDPLAGSSYEQYF.

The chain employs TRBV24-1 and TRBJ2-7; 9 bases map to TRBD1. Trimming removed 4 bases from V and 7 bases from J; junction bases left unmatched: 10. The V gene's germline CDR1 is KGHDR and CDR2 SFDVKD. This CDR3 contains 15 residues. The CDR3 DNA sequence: TGTGCCACCAGTGACCCTCAAACAGGGGGCATAGAGCAGTACTTC. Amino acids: CATSDPQTGGIEQYF.